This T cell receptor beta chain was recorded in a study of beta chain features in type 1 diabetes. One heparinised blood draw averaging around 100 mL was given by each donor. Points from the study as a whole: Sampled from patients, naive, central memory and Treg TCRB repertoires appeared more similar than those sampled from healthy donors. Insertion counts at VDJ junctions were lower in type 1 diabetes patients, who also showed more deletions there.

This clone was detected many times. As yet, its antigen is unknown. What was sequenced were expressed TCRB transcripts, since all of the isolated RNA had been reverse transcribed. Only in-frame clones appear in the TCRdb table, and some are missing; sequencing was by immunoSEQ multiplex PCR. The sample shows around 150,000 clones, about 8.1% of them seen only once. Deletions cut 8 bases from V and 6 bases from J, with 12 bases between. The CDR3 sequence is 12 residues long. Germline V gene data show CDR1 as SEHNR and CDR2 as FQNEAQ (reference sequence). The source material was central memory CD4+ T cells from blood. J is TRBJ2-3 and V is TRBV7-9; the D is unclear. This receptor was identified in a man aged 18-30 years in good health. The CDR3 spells CASSPVGDTQYF. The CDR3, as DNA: TGTGCCAGCTCACCGGTGGGCGATACGCAGTATTTT.